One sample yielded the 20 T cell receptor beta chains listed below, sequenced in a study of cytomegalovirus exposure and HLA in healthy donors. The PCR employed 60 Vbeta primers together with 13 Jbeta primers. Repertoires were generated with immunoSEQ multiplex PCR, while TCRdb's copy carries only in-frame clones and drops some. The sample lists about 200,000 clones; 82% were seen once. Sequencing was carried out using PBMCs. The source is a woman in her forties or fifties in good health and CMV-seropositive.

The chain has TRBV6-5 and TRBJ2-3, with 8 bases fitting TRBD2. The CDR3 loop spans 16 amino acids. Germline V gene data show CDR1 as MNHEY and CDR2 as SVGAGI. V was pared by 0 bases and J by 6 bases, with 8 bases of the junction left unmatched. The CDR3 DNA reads TGTGCCAGCAGTTACTCCGGGCGGGGGGCGCAGGATACGCAGTATTTT. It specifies CASSYSGRGAQDTQYF.

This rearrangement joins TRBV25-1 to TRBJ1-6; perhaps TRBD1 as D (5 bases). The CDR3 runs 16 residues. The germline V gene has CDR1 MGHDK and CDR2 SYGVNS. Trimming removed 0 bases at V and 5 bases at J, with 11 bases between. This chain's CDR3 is CASSEYSGVNNSPLHF. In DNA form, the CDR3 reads TGTGCCAGCAGTGAATACTCGGGGGTGAATAATTCACCCCTCCACTTT.

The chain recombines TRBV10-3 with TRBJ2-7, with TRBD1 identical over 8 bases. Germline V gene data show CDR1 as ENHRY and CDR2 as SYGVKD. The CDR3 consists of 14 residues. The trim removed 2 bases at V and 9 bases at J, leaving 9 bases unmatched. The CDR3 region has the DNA TGTGCCATCAGTGAGGACAGGGGAAGGCACGGGCAGTACTTC. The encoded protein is CAISEDRGRHGQYF.

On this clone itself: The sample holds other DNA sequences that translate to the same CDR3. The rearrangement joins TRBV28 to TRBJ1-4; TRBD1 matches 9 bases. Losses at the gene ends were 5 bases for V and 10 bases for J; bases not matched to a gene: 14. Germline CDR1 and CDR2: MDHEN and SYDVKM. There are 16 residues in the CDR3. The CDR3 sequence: CASSRPSGTGSGKLFF. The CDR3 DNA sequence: TGTGCCAGCAGTCGACCCTCCGGGACAGGGTCTGGAAAACTGTTTTTT.

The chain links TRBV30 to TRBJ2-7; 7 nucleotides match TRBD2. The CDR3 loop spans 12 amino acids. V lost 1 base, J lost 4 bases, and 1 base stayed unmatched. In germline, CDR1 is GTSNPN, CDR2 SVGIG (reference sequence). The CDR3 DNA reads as TGTGCCTGGAGTGAGGGAGGGTACGAGCAGTACTTC. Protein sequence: CAWSEGGYEQYF.

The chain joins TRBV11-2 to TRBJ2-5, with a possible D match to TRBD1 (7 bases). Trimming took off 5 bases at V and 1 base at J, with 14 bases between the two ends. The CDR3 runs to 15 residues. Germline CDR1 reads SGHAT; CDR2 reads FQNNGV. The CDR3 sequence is CASSRGGGSQETQYF. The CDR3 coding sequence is TGTGCCAGCAGCAGAGGAGGGGGCTCCCAAGAGACCCAGTACTTC.

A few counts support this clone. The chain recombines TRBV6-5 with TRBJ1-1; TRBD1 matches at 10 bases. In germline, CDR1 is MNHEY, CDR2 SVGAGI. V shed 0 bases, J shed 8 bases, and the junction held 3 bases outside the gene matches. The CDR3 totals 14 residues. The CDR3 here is CASSYSRGQGEAFF. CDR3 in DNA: TGTGCCAGCAGTTACTCGCGGGGACAGGGGGAAGCTTTCTTT.

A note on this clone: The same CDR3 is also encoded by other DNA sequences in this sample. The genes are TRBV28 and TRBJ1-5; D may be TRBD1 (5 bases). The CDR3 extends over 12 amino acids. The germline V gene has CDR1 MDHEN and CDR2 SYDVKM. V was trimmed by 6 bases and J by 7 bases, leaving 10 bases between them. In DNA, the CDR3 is TGTGCCAGCAGCCAGGGAGGACAGCCCCAGCATTTT. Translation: CASSQGGQPQHF.

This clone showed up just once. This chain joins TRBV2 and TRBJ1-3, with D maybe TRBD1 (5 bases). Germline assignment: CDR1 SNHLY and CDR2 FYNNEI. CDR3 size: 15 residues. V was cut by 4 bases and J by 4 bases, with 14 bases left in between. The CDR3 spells CASSAETVSGNTIYF. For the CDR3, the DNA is TGTGCCAGCAGTGCCGAGACAGTGTCCGGAAACACCATATATTTT.

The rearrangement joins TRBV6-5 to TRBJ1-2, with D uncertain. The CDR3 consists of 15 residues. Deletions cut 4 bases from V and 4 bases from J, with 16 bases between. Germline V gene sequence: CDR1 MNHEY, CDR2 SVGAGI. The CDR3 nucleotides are TGTGCCAGCAGTTTCGGCCACGGAGGAATCTATGGCTACACCTTC. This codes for CASSFGHGGIYGYTF.

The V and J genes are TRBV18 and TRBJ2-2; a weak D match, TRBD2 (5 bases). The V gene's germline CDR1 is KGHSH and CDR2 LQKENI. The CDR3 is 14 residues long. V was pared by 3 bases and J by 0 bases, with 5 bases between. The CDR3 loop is CASSPRANTGELFF. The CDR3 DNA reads TGTGCCAGCTCACCGAGGGCGAACACCGGGGAGCTGTTTTTT.

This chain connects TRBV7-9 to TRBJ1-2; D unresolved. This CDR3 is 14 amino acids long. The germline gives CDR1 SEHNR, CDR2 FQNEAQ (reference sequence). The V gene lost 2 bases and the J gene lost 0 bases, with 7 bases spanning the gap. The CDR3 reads CASSLLASNYGYTF. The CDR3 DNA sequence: TGTGCCAGCAGCTTACTAGCATCTAACTATGGCTACACCTTC.

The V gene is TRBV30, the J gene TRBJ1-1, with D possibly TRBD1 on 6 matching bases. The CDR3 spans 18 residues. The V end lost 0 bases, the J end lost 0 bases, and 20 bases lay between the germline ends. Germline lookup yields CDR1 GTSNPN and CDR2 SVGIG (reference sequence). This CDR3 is CAWSVTRTVPAMNTEAFF. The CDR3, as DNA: TGTGCCTGGAGTGTAACTCGGACAGTCCCGGCCATGAACACTGAAGCTTTCTTT.

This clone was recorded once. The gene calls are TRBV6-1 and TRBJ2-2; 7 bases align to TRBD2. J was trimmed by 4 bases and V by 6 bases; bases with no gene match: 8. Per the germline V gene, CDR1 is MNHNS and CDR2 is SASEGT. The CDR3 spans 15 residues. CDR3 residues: CASSRGTKRTGELFF. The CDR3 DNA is TGTGCCAGCAGCCGCGGGACTAAACGCACCGGGGAGCTGTTTTTT.

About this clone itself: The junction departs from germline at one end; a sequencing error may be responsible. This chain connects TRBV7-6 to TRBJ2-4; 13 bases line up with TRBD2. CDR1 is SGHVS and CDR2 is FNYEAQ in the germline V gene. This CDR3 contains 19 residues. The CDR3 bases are TGTGCCAGCAGCTTAGCATCGGCAGGGACTAGCGGGGTGGGCAACAGTCAGTACTTC. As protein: CASSLASAGTSGVGNSQYF.

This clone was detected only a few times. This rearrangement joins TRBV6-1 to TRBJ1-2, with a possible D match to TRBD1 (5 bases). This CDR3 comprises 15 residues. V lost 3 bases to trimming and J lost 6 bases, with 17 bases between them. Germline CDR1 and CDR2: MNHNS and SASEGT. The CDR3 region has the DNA TGTGCCAGCAGTGATGGGACTATACGTAGGGATGGCTACACCTTC. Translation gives CASSDGTIRRDGYTF.

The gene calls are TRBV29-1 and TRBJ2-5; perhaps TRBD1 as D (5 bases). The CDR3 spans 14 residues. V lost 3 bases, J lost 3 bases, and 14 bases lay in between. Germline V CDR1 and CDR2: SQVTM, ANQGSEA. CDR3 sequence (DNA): TGCAGCGTTGATCGGTGGGGCCCGAAAGAGACCCAGTACTTC. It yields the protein CSVDRWGPKETQYF. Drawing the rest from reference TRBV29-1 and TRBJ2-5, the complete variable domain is SAVISQKPSRDICQRGTSLTIQCQVDSQVTMMFWYRQQPGQSLTLIATANQGSEATYESGFVIDKFPISRPNLTFSTLTVSNMSPEDSSIYLCSVDRWGPKETQYFGPGTRLLVL.

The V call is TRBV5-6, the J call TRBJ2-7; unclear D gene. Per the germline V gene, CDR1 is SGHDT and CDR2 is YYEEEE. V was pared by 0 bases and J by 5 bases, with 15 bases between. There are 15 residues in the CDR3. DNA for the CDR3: TGTGCCAGCAGCTTGGGAGTTTCTCGGAGCGACGAGCAGTACTTC. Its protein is CASSLGVSRSDEQYF.

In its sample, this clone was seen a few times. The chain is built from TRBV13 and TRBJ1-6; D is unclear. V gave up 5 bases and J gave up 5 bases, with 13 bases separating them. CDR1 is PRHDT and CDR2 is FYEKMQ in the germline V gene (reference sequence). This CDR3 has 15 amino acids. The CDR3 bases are TGTGCCAGCAGCCGTCGGACGGGGAATAATTCACCCCTCCACTTT. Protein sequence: CASSRRTGNNSPLHF.

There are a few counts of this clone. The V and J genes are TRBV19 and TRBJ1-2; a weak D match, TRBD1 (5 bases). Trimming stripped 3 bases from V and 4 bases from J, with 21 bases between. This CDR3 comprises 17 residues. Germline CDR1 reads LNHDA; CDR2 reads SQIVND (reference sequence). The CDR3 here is CASSMDTGTAGGYGYTF. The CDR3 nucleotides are TGTGCCAGTAGTATGGATACCGGGACCGCCGGGGGCTATGGCTACACCTTC.